This TCR beta chain came from a study of shared clonotypes between healthy human individuals. Across the study: Used for every donor were three CD4 naive, three CD4 memory, two CD8 naive and one CD8 memory plate.

Only Caucasian adults living in Nashville, Tennessee made up the donor group. In the case of this clone: Its antigen remains unidentified.

As handled by the study authors: As immunoSEQ supplied junction-only sequences (without quality scores), filtering differed. Using immunoSEQ multiplex PCR, the repertoire was profiled, and TCRdb retains in-frame clones only, with some absent. The V and J calls and clone size were taken over from that table, and D and trimming were inferred from the DNA. The table shows roughly 2 million clones, with about 94% occurring only once. Study observations and caveats: Expectations were that clonotype sharing among donors would be affected by sequencing depth.

This CDR3 is 11 amino acids long. Trimming took 8 bases from V and 5 from J; bases not matched to a gene: 1. CDR1 is MNHNY, CDR2 SVGAGI, per germline (reference sequence). The sequencing input was naive CD4+ T cells sorted from blood. Described subset: CD45RA+ positively selected. This TCR came from a man between 18 and 29 years old in good health. J is TRBJ2-7 and V is TRBV6-6; 9 nucleotides match TRBD1. In DNA form, the CDR3 reads TGTGCCAGCCGACAGGGGGACGAGCAGTACTTC. This gives the protein CASRQGDEQYF.